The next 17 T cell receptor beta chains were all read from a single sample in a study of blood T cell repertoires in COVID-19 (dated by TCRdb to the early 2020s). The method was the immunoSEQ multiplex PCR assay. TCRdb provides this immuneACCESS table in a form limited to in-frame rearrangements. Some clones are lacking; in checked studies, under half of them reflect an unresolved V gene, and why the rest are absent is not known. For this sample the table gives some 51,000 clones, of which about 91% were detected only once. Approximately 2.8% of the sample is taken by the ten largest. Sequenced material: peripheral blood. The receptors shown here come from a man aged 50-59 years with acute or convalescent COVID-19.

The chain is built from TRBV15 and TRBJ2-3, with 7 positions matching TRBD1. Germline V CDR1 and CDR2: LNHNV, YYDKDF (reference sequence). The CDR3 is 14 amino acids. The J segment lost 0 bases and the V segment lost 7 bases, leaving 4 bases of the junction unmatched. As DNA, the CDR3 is TGTGCCACCAACTGGGACAGTAGCACAGATACGCAGTATTTT. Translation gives CATNWDSSTDTQYF.

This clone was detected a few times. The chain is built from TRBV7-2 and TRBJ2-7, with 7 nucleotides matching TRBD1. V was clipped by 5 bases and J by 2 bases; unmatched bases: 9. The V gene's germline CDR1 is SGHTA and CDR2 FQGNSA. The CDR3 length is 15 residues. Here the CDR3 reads CASSSKQGTAYEQYF. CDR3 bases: TGTGCCAGCAGCAGTAAACAGGGGACGGCCTACGAGCAGTACTTC.

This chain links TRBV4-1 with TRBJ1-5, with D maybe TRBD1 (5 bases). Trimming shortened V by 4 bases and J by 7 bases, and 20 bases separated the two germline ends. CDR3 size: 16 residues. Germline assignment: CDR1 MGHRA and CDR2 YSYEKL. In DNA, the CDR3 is TGCGCCAGCAGCCCGCTAAGTGGGGCACAAGGCCAGCCCCAGCATTTT. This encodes CASSPLSGAQGQPQHF.

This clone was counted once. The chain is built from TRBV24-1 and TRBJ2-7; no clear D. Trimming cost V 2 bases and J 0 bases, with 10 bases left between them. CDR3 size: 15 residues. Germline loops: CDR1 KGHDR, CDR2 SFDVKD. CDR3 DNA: TGTGCCACCAGTGATTCCCGTAGCCTCTCCTACGAGCAGTACTTC. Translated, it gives CATSDSRSLSYEQYF.

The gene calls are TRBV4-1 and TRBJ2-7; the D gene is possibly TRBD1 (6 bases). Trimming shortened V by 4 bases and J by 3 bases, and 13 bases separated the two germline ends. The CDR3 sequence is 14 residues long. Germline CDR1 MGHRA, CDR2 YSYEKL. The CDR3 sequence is CASSPRTDSYEQYF. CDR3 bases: TGCGCCAGCAGCCCCCGGACAGACAGCTACGAGCAGTACTTC.

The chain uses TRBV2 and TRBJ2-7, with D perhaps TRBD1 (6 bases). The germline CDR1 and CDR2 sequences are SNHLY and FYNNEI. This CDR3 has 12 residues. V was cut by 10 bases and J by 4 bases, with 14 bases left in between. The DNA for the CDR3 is TGTGCCACCGCAGGGGAGAGGTACGAGCAGTACTTC. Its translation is CATAGERYEQYF.

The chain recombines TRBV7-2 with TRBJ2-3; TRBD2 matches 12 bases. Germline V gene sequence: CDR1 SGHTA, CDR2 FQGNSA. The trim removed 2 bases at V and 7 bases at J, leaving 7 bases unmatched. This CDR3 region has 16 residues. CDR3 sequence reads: CASSLTASGGAHTQYF. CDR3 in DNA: TGTGCCAGCAGCTTAACGGCTAGCGGGGGGGCCCATACGCAGTATTTT.

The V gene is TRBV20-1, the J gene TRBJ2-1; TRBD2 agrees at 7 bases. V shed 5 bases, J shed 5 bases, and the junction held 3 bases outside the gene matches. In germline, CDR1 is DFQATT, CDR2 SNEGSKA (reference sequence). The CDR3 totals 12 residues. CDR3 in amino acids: CSARGLDNEQFF. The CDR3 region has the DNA TGCAGTGCTCGTGGACTAGACAATGAGCAGTTCTTC.

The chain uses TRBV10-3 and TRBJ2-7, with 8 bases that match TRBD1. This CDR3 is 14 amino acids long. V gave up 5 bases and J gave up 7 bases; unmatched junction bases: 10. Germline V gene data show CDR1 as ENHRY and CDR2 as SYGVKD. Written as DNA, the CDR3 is TGTGCCATCAGTTCAGGGGGCAGGTGGTCGGAGCAGTACTTC. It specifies CAISSGGRWSEQYF.

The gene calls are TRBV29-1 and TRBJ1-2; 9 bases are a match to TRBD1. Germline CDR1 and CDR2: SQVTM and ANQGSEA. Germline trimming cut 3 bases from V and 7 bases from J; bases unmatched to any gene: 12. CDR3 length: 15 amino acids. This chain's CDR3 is CSVESRDSQGAGYTF. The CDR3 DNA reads TGCAGCGTTGAGAGTAGGGACTCACAGGGGGCTGGCTACACCTTC.

The CDR3 DNA sequence: TGTGCCAGCAGCTCCCGACAGGGAAGTGGCTACACCTTC. Translated: CASSSRQGSGYTF. The chain employs TRBV9 and TRBJ1-2, with TRBD1 matching over 7 bases. This CDR3 is built from 13 residues. Germline trimming cut 4 bases from V and 7 bases from J; bases unmatched to any gene: 7. The V gene's germline CDR1 is SGDLS and CDR2 YYNGEE. Supplemented by reference TRBV9 and TRBJ1-2, the full variable domain reads DSGVTQTPKHLITATGQRVTLRCSPRSGDLSVYWYQQSLDQGLQFLIQYYNGEERAKGNILERFSAQQFPDLHSELNLSSLELGDSALYFCASSSRQGSGYTFGSGTRLTVV.

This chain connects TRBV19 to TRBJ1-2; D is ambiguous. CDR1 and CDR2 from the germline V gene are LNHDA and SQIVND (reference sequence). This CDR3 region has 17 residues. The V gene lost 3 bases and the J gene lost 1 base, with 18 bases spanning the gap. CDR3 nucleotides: TGTGCCAGTAGTATCTTTCATACGGCGGAAGTTAACTATGGCTACACCTTC. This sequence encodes CASSIFHTAEVNYGYTF.

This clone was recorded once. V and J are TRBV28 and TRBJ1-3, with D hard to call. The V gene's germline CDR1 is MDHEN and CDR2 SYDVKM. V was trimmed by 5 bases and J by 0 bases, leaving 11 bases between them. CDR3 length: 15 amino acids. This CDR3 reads CASSPSLSSGNTIYF. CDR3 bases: TGTGCCAGCAGTCCCTCCCTGAGCTCTGGAAACACCATATATTTT.

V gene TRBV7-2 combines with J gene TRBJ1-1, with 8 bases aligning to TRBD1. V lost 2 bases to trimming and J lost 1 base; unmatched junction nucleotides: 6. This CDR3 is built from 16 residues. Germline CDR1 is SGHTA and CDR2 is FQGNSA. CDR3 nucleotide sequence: TGTGCCAGCAGCTTATCCCGCGGGACAGGGAACACTGAAGCTTTCTTT. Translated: CASSLSRGTGNTEAFF.

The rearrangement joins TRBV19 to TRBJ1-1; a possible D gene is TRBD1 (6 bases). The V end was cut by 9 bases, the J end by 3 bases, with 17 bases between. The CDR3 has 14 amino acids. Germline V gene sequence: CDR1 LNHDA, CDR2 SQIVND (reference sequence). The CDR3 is CASLNRVGYTEAFF. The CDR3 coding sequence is TGTGCCAGCTTGAACAGGGTTGGGTACACTGAAGCTTTCTTT.

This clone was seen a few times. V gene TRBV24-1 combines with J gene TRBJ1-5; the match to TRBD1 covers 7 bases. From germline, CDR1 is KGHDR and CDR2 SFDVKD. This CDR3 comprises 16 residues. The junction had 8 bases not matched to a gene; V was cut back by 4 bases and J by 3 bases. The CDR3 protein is CATSDQNRGLNQPQHF. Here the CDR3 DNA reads TGTGCCACCAGTGACCAGAACAGGGGCCTCAATCAGCCCCAGCATTTT.

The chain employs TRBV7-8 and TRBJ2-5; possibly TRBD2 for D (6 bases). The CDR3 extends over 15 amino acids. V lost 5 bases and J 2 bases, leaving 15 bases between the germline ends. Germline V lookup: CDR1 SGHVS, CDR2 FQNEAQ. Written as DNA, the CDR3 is TGTGCCAGCAGCGAGGTTGGCCGGGGGCAAGAGACCCAGTACTTC. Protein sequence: CASSEVGRGQETQYF.